The 15 T cell receptor beta chains below come from one sample, sequenced in a study of tumor-infiltrating lymphocytes in localized non-small cell lung cancer. Generated by immunoSEQ multiplex PCR, the TCRdb table keeps only in-frame clones and is missing some. Of under 20,000 clones in the sample, over 70% were seen once. Sample: lung tumor tissue. All receptors come from a human donor with non-small cell lung cancer.

By frequency in the sample, this clone is large. The chain uses TRBV6-1 and TRBJ1-1, with no clear D. CDR1 is MNHNS, CDR2 SASEGT, per germline. The CDR3 runs 11 residues. Deletions cut 8 bases from V and 3 bases from J, with 7 bases between. The CDR3 sequence is CASSDDTEAFF. CDR3 nucleotides: TGTGCCAGCTCGGACGACACTGAAGCTTTCTTT.

V usage is TRBV13 and J usage is TRBJ2-1; 11 nucleotides line up with TRBD2. The V gene end was trimmed by 3 bases and the J gene end by 14 bases; junction bases not matched to a gene: 6. Germline-derived CDR1 and CDR2 are PRHDT and FYEKMQ (reference sequence). This CDR3 contains 13 residues. Here the CDR3 reads CASSFSTSGTEFF. As DNA, the CDR3 is TGTGCCAGCAGCTTCTCGACTAGCGGGACAGAGTTCTTC.

CDR3 in amino acids: CASSEAGQLRWSTDTQYF. The CDR3 bases are TGTGCCAGCAGTGAAGCGGGACAGTTAAGGTGGAGCACAGATACGCAGTATTTT. The chain uses TRBV2 and TRBJ2-3; 7 positions match TRBD1. This CDR3 is 18 amino acids long. V trimming: 0 bases; J trimming: 0 bases; junction bases outside the gene matches: 9. Germline lookup yields CDR1 SNHLY and CDR2 FYNNEI. The complete variable domain, with remaining parts taken from reference TRBV2 and TRBJ2-3, reads EPEVTQTPSHQVTQMGQEVILRCVPISNHLYFYWYRQILGQKVEFLVSFYNNEISEKSEIFDDQFSVERPDGSNFTLKIRSTKLEDSAMYFCASSEAGQLRWSTDTQYFGPGTRLTVL.

The V gene is TRBV29-1, the J gene TRBJ2-1; 10 nucleotides agree with TRBD2. With V trimmed by 3 bases and J by 12 bases, 14 bases remained unmatched. Germline CDR1 and CDR2: SQVTM and ANQGSEA. This CDR3 comprises 15 residues. CDR3 sequence (DNA): TGCAGCGTTGACGTAGCGGGTAGCGGGGGGACGGCGCAGTTCTTC. As protein: CSVDVAGSGGTAQFF.

Within the sample, this clone is medium-sized. This chain uses TRBV28 with TRBJ2-7; the match to TRBD2 covers 7 bases. Germline-derived CDR1 and CDR2 are MDHEN and SYDVKM. The J segment lost 0 bases and the V segment lost 6 bases, leaving 11 bases of the junction unmatched. CDR3 length: 16 amino acids. Written as DNA, the CDR3 is TGTGCCAGCAGCTCCGCCATGACTAGCACCTCCTACGAGCAGTACTTC. This sequence encodes CASSSAMTSTSYEQYF.

The CDR3 loop is CASSLENSYEQYF. The DNA for the CDR3 is TGTGCCAGCAGCTTGGAGAACTCCTACGAGCAGTACTTC. The genes are TRBV5-4 and TRBJ2-7; D remains unclear. Germline CDR1 SGHNT, CDR2 YYREEE (reference sequence). The length of the CDR3 is 13 residues. With 0 bases removed from V and 0 bases from J, the gap between germline ends came to 4 bases.

This clone was counted only a few times. The V gene is TRBV28, the J gene TRBJ1-4; a weak D match, TRBD1 (6 bases). This CDR3 is built from 15 residues. CDR1 and CDR2 (germline): MDHEN, SYDVKM. Trimming pared 5 bases from V and 8 bases from J, leaving 18 bases between. The CDR3 nucleotides are TGTGCCAGCAGTCCCCCTGTCGGACAGAGCGAAAAACTGTTTTTT. Translated: CASSPPVGQSEKLFF. The entire variable domain, with the rest obtained from reference TRBV28 and TRBJ1-4, is as follows: DVKVTQSSRYLVKRTGEKVFLECVQDMDHENMFWYRQDPGLGLRLIYFSYDVKMKEKGDIPEGYSVSREKKERFSLILESASTNQTSMYLCASSPPVGQSEKLFFGSGTQLSVL.

The chain recombines TRBV5-5 with TRBJ2-7; D is ambiguous. CDR1 is SGHKS, CDR2 YYEKEE, per germline (reference sequence). V shed 2 bases and J shed 0 bases, with 9 bases lying between them. The CDR3 length is 14 residues. The CDR3 spells CASSLGGSSYEQYF. CDR3 nucleotide sequence: TGTGCCAGCAGCTTAGGTGGAAGCTCCTACGAGCAGTACTTC.

The chain couples TRBV5-1 to TRBJ1-6; maybe TRBD1 (5 bases). The V gene's germline CDR1 is SGHRS and CDR2 YFSETQ. The length of the CDR3 is 13 residues. CDR3 nucleotides: TGCGGAACAAGAGTAGGGGCAAATTCACCCCTCCACTTT. It is translated as CGTRVGANSPLHF.

The chain employs TRBV19 and TRBJ2-7; either TRBD1 or TRBD2 may supply D (6 bases each). The germline CDR1 and CDR2 sequences are LNHDA and SQIVND (reference sequence). CDR3 size: 15 residues. The V and J ends lost 6 bases and 2 bases respectively, with 17 bases between them. This CDR3 is CASSPGTRRAYEQYF. Written as DNA, the CDR3 is TGTGCCAGTAGCCCAGGGACACGGAGGGCCTACGAGCAGTACTTC.

The V call is TRBV5-6, the J call TRBJ2-3; 9 nucleotides line up with TRBD1. Germline loops: CDR1 SGHDT, CDR2 YYEEEE. After removal of 3 bases from V and 2 bases from J, the junction contained 4 bases not matched to a gene. This CDR3 region has 15 residues. In nucleotides, the CDR3 is TGTGCCAGCAGCTCCGGGACAGGGACCACAGATACGCAGTATTTT. This encodes CASSSGTGTTDTQYF.

The gene calls are TRBV5-5 and TRBJ2-7; 11 positions match TRBD1. V lost 4 bases, J lost 2 bases, and 8 bases stayed unmatched. This CDR3 is 16 amino acids long. Germline loops: CDR1 SGHKS, CDR2 YYEKEE (reference sequence). The CDR3 protein is CASSLYWTGGTYEQYF. In DNA form, the CDR3 reads TGTGCCAGCAGCCTATACTGGACAGGGGGCACCTACGAGCAGTACTTC.

The J gene is TRBJ1-1, the V gene TRBV19, with 8 bases lining up with TRBD1. The J segment lost 4 bases and the V segment lost 2 bases, leaving 6 bases of the junction unmatched. This CDR3 is built from 15 residues. CDR1 and CDR2 (germline): LNHDA, SQIVND (reference sequence). CDR3 in amino acids: CASSILAGGLTEAFF. CDR3 in DNA: TGTGCCAGTAGTATACTGGCAGGGGGCCTCACTGAAGCTTTCTTT.

V and J are TRBV4-1 and TRBJ2-7; D is uncertain. This CDR3 region has 17 residues. CDR1 and CDR2 from the germline V gene are MGHRA and YSYEKL. The V end was cut by 0 bases, the J end by 0 bases, with 15 bases between. CDR3 in amino acids: CASSQDSVPAASYEQYF. The CDR3 bases are TGCGCCAGCAGCCAAGATTCCGTACCGGCAGCCTCCTACGAGCAGTACTTC.

J is TRBJ1-2 and V is TRBV5-8; no firm D call. CDR1 and CDR2 from the germline V gene are SGHTS and YDEGEE. CDR3 size: 14 residues. V lost 0 bases and J 0 bases, leaving 6 bases between the germline ends. This CDR3 reads CASSLGKSNYGYTF. CDR3 bases: TGTGCCAGCAGCTTGGGCAAATCTAACTATGGCTACACCTTC.